These T cell receptor beta chains were read from a single sample in a study of blood T cell repertoires in COVID-19. TCRdb keeps only in-frame clones here, not all; method: immunoSEQ multiplex PCR. Of about 210,000 clones in the sample, around four fifths were seen once. Sequencing was carried out using PBMCs or T cells enriched from blood (not recorded which). These receptors all come from a man in his forties who had recovered from COVID-19. CDR3s include the opening cysteine and the closing phenylalanine or tryptophan. A D gene is named only where the DNA matches it firmly. A clone size is listed for some rows: how often the clone was seen (once, few, many), or a class if it is expanded.

abundance,v_gene,d_gene,j_gene,CDR3aa,CDR3nt
.,TRBV28,.,TRBJ2-7,CASSFNFHPGEHYEQYF,TGTGCCAGCAGTTTTAACTTTCACCCAGGGGAGCACTACGAGCAGTACTTC
.,TRBV18,.,TRBJ1-2,CASSPPGTMGYYGYTF,TGTGCCAGCTCACCGCCGGGGACAATGGGTTACTATGGCTACACCTTC
.,TRBV7-9,.,TRBJ2-3,CASSPGNTQYF,TGTGCCAGCAGCCCCGGGAATACGCAGTATTTT
.,TRBV10-1,TRBD2,TRBJ2-3,CASSGMTSGSSDTQYF,TGCGCCAGCAGTGGTATGACTAGCGGGAGCTCAGATACGCAGTATTTT
.,TRBV29-1,TRBD2,TRBJ2-1,CSVERLAGSNEQFF,TGCAGCGTTGAGAGACTAGCGGGGAGCAATGAGCAGTTCTTC
few,TRBV19,.,TRBJ1-2,CASSIGRGNGYTF,TGTGCCAGTAGTATTGGAAGGGGGAATGGCTACACCTTC
many,TRBV30,TRBD2,TRBJ2-1,CAWSGGVLAGNEQFF,TGTGCCTGGAGTGGAGGGGTCCTAGCGGGCAATGAGCAGTTCTTC
.,TRBV7-3,.,TRBJ2-1,CASSRRQEVDEQFF,TGTGCCAGCAGCCGCCGACAGGAGGTAGACGAGCAGTTCTTC
.,TRBV27,TRBD1,TRBJ1-6,CASSPTGRNSPLHF,TGTGCCAGCAGCCCGACAGGGCGGAATTCACCCCTCCACTTT
once,TRBV7-3,TRBD1,TRBJ1-1,CASSWDRDSEAFF,TGTGCCAGCAGCTGGGACCGGGACAGCGAAGCTTTCTTT
.,TRBV3-1/TRBV3-2,.,TRBJ1-1,CASTELVSRQPNTEAFF,TGTGCCAGCACCGAACTTGTGTCTCGACAGCCGAACACTGAAGCTTTCTTT
.,TRBV5-1,.,TRBJ2-5,CASSSFQGPQETQYF,TGCGCCAGCAGCTCGTTCCAGGGGCCTCAAGAGACCCAGTACTTC
.,TRBV6-1,.,TRBJ2-7,CASSEGGVNSYEQYF,TGTGCCAGCAGTGAAGGGGGCGTGAACTCCTACGAGCAGTACTTC
.,TRBV7-9,TRBD1,TRBJ1-5,CASSLGDSSNQPQHF,TGTGCCAGCAGCTTAGGGGACAGTAGCAATCAGCCCCAGCATTTT
once,TRBV2,.,TRBJ2-7,CASRVSYEQYF,TGTGCCAGCAGGGTCAGTTACGAGCAGTACTTC
.,TRBV14,.,TRBJ2-7,CASSQWAGSSYEQYF,TGTGCCAGCAGCCAATGGGCAGGAAGCTCCTACGAGCAGTACTTC
.,TRBV19,TRBD1,TRBJ1-1,CASSMRQGLPNTEAFF,TGTGCCAGTAGTATGAGACAGGGTCTCCCGAACACTGAAGCTTTCTTT
.,TRBV12-3/TRBV12-4,TRBD1,TRBJ1-4,CASKGTGRGKLFF,TGTGCCAGCAAGGGGACAGGGAGGGGAAAACTGTTTTTT
.,TRBV19,.,TRBJ1-2,CASSMVSVNYGYTF,TGTGCCAGTAGTATGGTTTCAGTTAACTATGGCTACACCTTC
.,TRBV18,.,TRBJ1-1,CASSPSGVFGTEAFF,TGTGCCAGCTCACCTTCTGGAGTCTTCGGGACTGAAGCTTTCTTT
.,TRBV7-8,.,TRBJ1-5,CASSQEYSNQPQHF,TGTGCCAGCAGTCAGGAATATAGCAATCAGCCCCAGCATTTT
.,TRBV28,TRBD1,TRBJ2-1,CASIADRGLGNEQFF,TGTGCCAGCATTGCGGACAGGGGGCTAGGCAATGAGCAGTTCTTC
.,TRBV27,.,TRBJ2-1,CASSRTVRDEQFF,TGTGCCAGCAGTAGAACCGTAAGAGATGAGCAGTTCTTC
few,TRBV5-1,TRBD2,TRBJ2-7,CASSSDPGLAISGSYEQYF,TGCGCCAGCAGCTCGGATCCGGGACTAGCGATTAGTGGGTCCTACGAGCAGTACTTC
.,TRBV3-1/TRBV3-2,TRBD2,TRBJ2-3,CASSNSGGIRTDTQYF,TGTGCCAGCAGTAATAGCGGGGGGATCCGCACAGATACGCAGTATTTT